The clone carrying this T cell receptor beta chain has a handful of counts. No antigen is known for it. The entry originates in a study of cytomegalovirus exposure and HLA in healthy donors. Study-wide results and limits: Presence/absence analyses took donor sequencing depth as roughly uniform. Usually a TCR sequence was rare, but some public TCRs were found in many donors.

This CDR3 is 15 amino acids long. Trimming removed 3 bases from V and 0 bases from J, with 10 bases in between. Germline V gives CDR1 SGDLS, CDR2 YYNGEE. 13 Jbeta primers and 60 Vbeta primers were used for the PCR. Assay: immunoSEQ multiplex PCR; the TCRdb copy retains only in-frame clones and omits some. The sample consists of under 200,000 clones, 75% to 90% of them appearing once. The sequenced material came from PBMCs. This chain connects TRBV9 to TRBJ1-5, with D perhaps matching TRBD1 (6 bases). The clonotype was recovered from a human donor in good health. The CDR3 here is CASSAQGYSNQPQHF. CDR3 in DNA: TGTGCCAGCAGCGCCCAGGGGTATAGCAATCAGCCCCAGCATTTT.